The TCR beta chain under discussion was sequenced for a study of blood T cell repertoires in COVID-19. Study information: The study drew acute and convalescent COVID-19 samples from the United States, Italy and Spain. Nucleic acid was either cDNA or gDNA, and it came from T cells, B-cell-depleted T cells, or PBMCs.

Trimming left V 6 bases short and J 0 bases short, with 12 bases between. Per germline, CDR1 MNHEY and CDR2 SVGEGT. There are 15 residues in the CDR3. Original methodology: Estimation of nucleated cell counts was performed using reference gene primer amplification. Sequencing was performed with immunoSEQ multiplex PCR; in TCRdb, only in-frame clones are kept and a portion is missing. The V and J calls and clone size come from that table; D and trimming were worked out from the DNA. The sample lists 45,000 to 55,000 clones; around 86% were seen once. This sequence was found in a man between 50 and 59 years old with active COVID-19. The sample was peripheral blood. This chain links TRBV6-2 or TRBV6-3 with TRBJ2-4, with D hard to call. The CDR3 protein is CASSQLVLAKNIQYF. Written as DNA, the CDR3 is TGTGCCAGCAGCCAACTCGTTCTAGCCAAAAACATTCAGTACTTC.